The 8 T cell receptor beta chains below all came from one sample that was sequenced in a study of HIV-infected patients and healthy controls. Reverse transcription used approximately 500 ng RNA and constant-region primers for alpha and beta. Using multiplexing indices, alpha and beta chain libraries were generated apart by chain-specific third strand synthesis. TCRdb processed the 5' RACE reads anew with MiXCR; each CDR3 protein has one entry. This repertoire shows under 15,000 distinct CDR3 sequences, approximately 10% found once; its top ten account for about 6.3%. Whole blood was used without fractionation, so all unsorted peripheral T cells were included. The sample consisted of blood. The receptors derive from an adult in good health.

This rearrangement joins TRBV7-2 to TRBJ2-4; D might be TRBD1 (6 bases). Trimming removed 5 bases from V and 2 bases from J, with 7 bases in between. Germline-derived CDR1 and CDR2 are SGHTA and FQGNSA. There are 13 residues in the CDR3. In DNA form, the CDR3 reads TGTGCCAGCAGCACAGGGTCCAAAAACATTCAGTACTTC. Amino acids: CASSTGSKNIQYF.

This clonotype showed up just a few times. V usage is TRBV6-5 and J usage is TRBJ2-5; D is ambiguous. Trimming removed 6 bases at V and 1 base at J, with 12 bases between. Germline V gives CDR1 MNHEY, CDR2 SVGAGI. This CDR3 spans 14 amino acids. The DNA of the CDR3 is TGTGCCAGCAGCCTAGAGAGGCCCCAAGAGACCCAGTACTTC. Translation gives CASSLERPQETQYF.

This chain uses TRBV28 with TRBJ2-7; TRBD2 agrees at 11 bases. V shed 6 bases and J 2 bases; nucleotides not matched to a gene: 9. From germline, CDR1 is MDHEN and CDR2 SYDVKM. The CDR3 has 16 amino acids. In nucleotides, the CDR3 is TGTGCCAGCAGCCTTTCCGCTAGCGGGGGGACCTACGAGCAGTACTTC. This translates into CASSLSASGGTYEQYF.

This clonotype occurred many times. V usage is TRBV28 and J usage is TRBJ1-5; D gene unclear. With 2 bases removed from V and 5 bases from J, the gap between germline ends came to 13 bases. The germline CDR1 and CDR2 sequences are MDHEN and SYDVKM. The CDR3 totals 15 residues. CDR3 loop: CASSLAGRTDQPQHF. CDR3 sequence (DNA): TGTGCCAGCAGTTTAGCTGGGAGGACGGATCAGCCCCAGCATTTT. Drawing the rest from reference TRBV28 and TRBJ1-5, the complete variable domain is DVKVTQSSRYLVKRTGEKVFLECVQDMDHENMFWYRQDPGLGLRLIYFSYDVKMKEKGDIPEGYSVSREKKERFSLILESASTNQTSMYLCASSLAGRTDQPQHFGDGTRLSIL.

This clonotype was seen more than once but under ten times. This chain links TRBV20-1 with TRBJ2-6; 12 nucleotides align to TRBD2. The CDR3 is 19 amino acids. Germline V gene sequence: CDR1 DFQATT, CDR2 SNEGSKA (reference sequence). J gave up 1 base and V 3 bases, and 10 bases lay outside the gene matches. DNA of the CDR3: TGCAGTGCTAGTACCGGGACTAGCGGGTTTAGTTCTGGGGCCAACGTCCTGACTTTC. Its protein product is CSASTGTSGFSSGANVLTF.

The J gene is TRBJ2-2, the V gene TRBV5-4, with 11 positions matching TRBD2. V dropped 2 bases and J dropped 8; count of bases not matched to a gene: 8. The CDR3 spans 16 residues. The germline gives CDR1 SGHNT, CDR2 YYREEE (reference sequence). The CDR3 nucleotides read TGTGCCAGCAGCTTTGTAGCGGGAGGGCCTAGAGGGGAGCTGTTTTTT. Translation: CASSFVAGGPRGELFF. Using reference TRBV5-4 and TRBJ2-2 for the parts outside the CDR3, the full variable domain is ETGVTQSPTHLIKTRGQQVTLRCSSQSGHNTVSWYQQALGQGPQFIFQYYREEENGRGNFPPRFSGLQFPNYSSELNVNALELDDSALYLCASSFVAGGPRGELFFGEGSRLTVL.

This clonotype appeared many times. V usage is TRBV5-4 and J usage is TRBJ2-1; D not resolved. Germline V gene data show CDR1 as SGHNT and CDR2 as YYREEE (reference sequence). V lost 2 bases to trimming and J lost 0 bases, with 12 bases between them. The CDR3 is made up of 16 amino acids. CDR3 nucleotide sequence: TGTGCCAGCAGCTTATCCAGTCCTAGCTCCTACAATGAGCAGTTCTTC. Translating gives CASSLSSPSSYNEQFF.

In this sample, this clonotype turned up a few times. The chain employs TRBV29-1 and TRBJ2-3; D uncertain. Germline assignment: CDR1 SQVTM and CDR2 ANQGSEA. V was trimmed by 4 bases and J by 6 bases, leaving 17 bases between them. The CDR3 loop spans 14 amino acids. CDR3 in amino acids: CSVGRRSSSDTQYF. For the CDR3, the DNA is TGCAGCGTTGGTCGGCGGTCCTCCTCGGATACGCAGTATTTT.